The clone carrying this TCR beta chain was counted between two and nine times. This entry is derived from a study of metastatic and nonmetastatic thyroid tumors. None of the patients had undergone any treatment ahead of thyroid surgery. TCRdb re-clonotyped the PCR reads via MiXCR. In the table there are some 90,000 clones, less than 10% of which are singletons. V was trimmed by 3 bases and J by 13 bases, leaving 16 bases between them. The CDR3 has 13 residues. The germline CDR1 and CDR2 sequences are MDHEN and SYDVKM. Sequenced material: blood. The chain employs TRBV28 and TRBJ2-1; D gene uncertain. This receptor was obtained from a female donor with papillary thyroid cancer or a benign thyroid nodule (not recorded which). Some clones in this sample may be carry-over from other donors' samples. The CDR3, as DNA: TGTGCCAGCAGTTTTAAGAGTGGGAAGGTTCAGTTCTTC. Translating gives CASSFKSGKVQFF.